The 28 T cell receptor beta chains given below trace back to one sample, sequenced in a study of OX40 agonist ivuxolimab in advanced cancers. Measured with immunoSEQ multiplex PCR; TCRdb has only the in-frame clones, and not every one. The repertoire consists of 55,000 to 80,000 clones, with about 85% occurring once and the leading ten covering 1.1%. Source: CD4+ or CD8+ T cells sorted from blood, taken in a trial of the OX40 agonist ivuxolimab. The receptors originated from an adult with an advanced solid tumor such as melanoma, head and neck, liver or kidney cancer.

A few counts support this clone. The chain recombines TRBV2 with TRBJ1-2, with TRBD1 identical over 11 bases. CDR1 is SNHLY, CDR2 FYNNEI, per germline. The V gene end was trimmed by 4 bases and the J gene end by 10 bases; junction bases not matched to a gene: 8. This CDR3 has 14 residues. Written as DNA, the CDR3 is TGTGCCAGCAGTGTAGGGACAGGGGGGACTTACTACACCTTC. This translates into CASSVGTGGTYYTF.

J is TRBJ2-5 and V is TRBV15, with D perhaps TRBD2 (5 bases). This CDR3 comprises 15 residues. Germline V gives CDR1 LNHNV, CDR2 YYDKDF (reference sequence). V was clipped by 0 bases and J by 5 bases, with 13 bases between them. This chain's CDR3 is CATSRDGGGVETQYF. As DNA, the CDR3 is TGTGCCACCAGCAGAGATGGAGGAGGAGTCGAGACCCAGTACTTC.

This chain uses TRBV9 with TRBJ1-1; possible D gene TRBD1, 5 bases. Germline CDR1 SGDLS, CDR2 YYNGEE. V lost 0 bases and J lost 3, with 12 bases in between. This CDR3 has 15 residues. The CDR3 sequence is CASSVGIRGDTEAFF. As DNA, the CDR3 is TGTGCCAGCAGCGTAGGGATTCGGGGGGACACTGAAGCTTTCTTT.

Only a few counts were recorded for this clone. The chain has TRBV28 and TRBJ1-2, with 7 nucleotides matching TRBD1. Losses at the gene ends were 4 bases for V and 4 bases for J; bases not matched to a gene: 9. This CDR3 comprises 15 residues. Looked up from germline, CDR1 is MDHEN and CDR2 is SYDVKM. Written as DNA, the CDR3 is TGTGCCAGCAGTTCAGGACAGGCCACGTCCTATGGCTACACCTTC. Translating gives CASSSGQATSYGYTF.

The CDR3 reads CASRPDRGSTEAFF. As DNA, the CDR3 is TGTGCCAGCCGACCGGACAGGGGAAGCACTGAAGCTTTCTTT. This chain uses TRBV12-1 with TRBJ1-1; the table's D call, TRBD1, has no DNA check behind it. TRBV12-1 is labeled a pseudogene. This CDR3 region has 14 residues.

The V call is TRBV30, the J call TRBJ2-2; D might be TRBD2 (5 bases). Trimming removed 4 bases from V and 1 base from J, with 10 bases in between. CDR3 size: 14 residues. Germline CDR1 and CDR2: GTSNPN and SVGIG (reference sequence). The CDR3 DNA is TGTGCCTGGAACCCGGGGAAGAACACCGGGGAGCTGTTTTTT. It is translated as CAWNPGKNTGELFF.

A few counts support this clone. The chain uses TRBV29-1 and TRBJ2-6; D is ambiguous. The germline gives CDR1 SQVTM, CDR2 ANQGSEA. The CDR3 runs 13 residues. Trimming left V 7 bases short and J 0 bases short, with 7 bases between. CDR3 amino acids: CSAANSGANVLTF. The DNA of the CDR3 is TGCAGCGCCGCGAACTCTGGGGCCAACGTCCTGACTTTC.

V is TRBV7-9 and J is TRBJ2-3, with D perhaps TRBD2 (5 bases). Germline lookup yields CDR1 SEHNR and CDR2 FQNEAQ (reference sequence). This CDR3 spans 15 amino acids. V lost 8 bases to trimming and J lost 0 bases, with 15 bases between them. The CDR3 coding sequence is TGTGCCAGCTCCGGCTCGGGGATAAGCACAGATACGCAGTATTTT. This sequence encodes CASSGSGISTDTQYF.

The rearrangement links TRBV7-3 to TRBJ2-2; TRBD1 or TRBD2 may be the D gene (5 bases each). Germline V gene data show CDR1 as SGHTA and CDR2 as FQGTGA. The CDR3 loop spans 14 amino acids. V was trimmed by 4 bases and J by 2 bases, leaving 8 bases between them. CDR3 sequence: CASSSGRNTGELFF. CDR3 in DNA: TGTGCCAGCAGCTCGGGACGTAACACCGGGGAGCTGTTTTTT. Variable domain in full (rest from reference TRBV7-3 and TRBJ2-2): GAGVSQTPSNKVTEKGKYVELRCDPISGHTALYWYRQSLGQGPEFLIYFQGTGAADDSGLPNDRFFAVRPEGSVSTLKIQRTERGDSAVYLCASSSGRNTGELFFGEGSRLTVL.

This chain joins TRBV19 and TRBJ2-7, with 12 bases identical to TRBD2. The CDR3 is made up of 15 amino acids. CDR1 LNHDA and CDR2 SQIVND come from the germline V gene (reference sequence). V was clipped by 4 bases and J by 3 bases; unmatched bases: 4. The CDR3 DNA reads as TGTGCCAGTAGTAGAGGACTAGCGGGGATCTACGAGCAGTACTTC. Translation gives CASSRGLAGIYEQYF.

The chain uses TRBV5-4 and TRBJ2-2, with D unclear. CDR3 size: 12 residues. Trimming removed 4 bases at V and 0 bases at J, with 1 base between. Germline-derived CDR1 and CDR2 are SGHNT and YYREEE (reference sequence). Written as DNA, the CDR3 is TGTGCCAGCAGCACGAACACCGGGGAGCTGTTTTTT. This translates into CASSTNTGELFF.

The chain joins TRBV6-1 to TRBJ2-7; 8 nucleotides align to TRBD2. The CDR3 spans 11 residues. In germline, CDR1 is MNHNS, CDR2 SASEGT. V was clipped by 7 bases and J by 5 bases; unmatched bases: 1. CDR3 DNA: TGTGCCAGCACGGGACTAGACGAGCAGTACTTC. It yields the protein CASTGLDEQYF.

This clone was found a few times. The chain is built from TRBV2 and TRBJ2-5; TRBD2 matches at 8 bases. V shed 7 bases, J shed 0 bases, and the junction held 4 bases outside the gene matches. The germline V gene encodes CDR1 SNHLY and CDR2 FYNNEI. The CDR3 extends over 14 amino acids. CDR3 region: CASKTSANQETQYF. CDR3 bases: TGTGCCAGCAAGACTAGCGCCAACCAAGAGACCCAGTACTTC.

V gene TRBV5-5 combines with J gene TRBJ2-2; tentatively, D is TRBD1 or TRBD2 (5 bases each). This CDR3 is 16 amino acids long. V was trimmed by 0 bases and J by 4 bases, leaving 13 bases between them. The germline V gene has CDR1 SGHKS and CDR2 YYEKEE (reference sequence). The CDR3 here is CASSLVGTSTTGELFF. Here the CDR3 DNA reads TGTGCCAGCAGCTTGGTTGGGACCTCGACCACCGGGGAGCTGTTTTTT.

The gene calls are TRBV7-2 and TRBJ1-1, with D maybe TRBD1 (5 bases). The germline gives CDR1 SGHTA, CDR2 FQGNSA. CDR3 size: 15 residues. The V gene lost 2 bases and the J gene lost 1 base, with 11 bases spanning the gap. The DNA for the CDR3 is TGTGCCAGCAGCTTAAATAAGGGGCGGAACACTGAAGCTTTCTTT. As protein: CASSLNKGRNTEAFF. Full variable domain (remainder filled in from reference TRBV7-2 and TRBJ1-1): GAGVSQSPSNKVTEKGKDVELRCDPISGHTALYWYRQSLGQGLEFLIYFQGNSAPDKSGLPSDRFSAERTGGSVSTLTIQRTQQEDSAVYLCASSLNKGRNTEAFFGQGTRLTVV.

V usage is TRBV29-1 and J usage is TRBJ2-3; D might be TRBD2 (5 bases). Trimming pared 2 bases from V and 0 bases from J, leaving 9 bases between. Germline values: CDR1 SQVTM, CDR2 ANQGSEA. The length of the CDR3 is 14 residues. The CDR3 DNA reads TGCAGCGTTGAACGACTAACTAGCACAGATACGCAGTATTTT. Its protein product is CSVERLTSTDTQYF.

The CDR3 loop reads CAISLSANEKLFF. CDR3 DNA sequence: TGTGCCATCAGTCTCAGCGCTAATGAAAAACTGTTTTTT. This chain connects TRBV10-3 to TRBJ1-4; D call uncertain. This CDR3 is 13 amino acids long. The V and J ends lost 5 bases and 3 bases respectively, with 7 bases between them. The germline CDR1 and CDR2 sequences are ENHRY and SYGVKD.

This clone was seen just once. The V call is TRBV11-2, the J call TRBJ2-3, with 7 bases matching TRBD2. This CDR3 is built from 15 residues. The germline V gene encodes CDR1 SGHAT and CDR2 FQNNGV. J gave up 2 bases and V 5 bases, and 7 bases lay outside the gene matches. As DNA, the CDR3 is TGTGCCAGCAGCAGACGGACTAGACACACAGATACGCAGTATTTT. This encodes CASSRRTRHTDTQYF.

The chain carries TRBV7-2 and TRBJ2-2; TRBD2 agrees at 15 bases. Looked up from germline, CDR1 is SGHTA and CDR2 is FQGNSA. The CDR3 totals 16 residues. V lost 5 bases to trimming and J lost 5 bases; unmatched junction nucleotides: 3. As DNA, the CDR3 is TGTGCCAGCAGCCGGGGGACTAGCGGGAGGACCGGGGAGCTGTTTTTT. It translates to CASSRGTSGRTGELFF. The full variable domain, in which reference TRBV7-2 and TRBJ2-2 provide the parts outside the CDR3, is GAGVSQSPSNKVTEKGKDVELRCDPISGHTALYWYRQSLGQGLEFLIYFQGNSAPDKSGLPSDRFSAERTGGSVSTLTIQRTQQEDSAVYLCASSRGTSGRTGELFFGEGSRLTVL.

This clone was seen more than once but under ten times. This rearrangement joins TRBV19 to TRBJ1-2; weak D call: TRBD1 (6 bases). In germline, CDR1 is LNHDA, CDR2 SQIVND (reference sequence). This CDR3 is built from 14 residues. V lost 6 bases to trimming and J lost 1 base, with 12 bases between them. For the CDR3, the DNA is TGTGCCAGTAGGCCTCAGGGGAATAACTATGGCTACACCTTC. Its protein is CASRPQGNNYGYTF.

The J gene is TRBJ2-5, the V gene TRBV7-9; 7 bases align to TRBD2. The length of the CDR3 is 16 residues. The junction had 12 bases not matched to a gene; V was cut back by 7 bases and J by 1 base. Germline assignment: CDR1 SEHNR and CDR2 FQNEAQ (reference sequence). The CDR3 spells CASTGRGSGTQETQYF. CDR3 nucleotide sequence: TGTGCCAGCACCGGACGGGGGAGCGGGACCCAAGAGACCCAGTACTTC.

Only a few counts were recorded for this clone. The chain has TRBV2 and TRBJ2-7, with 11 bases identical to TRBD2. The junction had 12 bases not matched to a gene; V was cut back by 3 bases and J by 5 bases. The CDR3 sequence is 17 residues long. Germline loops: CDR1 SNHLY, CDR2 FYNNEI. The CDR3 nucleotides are TGTGCCAGCAGTGATCTTACTTTAGCGGGAGGGCCCGACGAGCAGTACTTC. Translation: CASSDLTLAGGPDEQYF.

The CDR3 nucleotides are TGTGCCAGCAGCGCGCCCTCATCGGGGGAGGCTTTCTTT. This sequence encodes CASSAPSSGEAFF. This chain connects TRBV9 to TRBJ1-1; TRBD1 might be the D (5 bases). This CDR3 has 13 residues. Germline loops: CDR1 SGDLS, CDR2 YYNGEE. Trimming took off 3 bases at V and 11 bases at J, with 17 bases between the two ends.

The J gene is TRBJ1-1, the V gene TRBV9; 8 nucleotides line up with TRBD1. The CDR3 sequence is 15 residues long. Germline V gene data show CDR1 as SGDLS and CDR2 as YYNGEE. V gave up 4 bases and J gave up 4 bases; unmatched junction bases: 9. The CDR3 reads CASSSQGAVGTEAFF. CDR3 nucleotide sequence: TGTGCCAGCAGCTCGCAGGGGGCGGTTGGCACTGAAGCTTTCTTT.

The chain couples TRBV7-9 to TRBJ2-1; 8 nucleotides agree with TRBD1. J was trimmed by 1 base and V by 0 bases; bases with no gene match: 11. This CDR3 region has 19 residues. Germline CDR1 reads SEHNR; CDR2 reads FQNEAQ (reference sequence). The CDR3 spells CASSLARITGGYSYNEQFF. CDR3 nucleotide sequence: TGTGCCAGCAGCTTAGCCCGAATTACAGGGGGGTATTCCTACAATGAGCAGTTCTTC.

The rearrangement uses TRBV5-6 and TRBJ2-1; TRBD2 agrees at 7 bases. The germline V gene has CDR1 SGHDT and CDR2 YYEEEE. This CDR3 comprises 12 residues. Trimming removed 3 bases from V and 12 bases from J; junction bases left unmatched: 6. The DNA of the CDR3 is TGTGCCAGCAGCTGGTCTAGCGGAAGGCAGTTCTTC. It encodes CASSWSSGRQFF. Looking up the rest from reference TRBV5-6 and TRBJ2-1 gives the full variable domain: DAGVTQSPTHLIKTRGQQVTLRCSPKSGHDTVSWYQQALGQGPQFIFQYYEEEERQRGNFPDRFSGHQFPNYSSELNVNALLLGDSALYLCASSWSSGRQFFGPGTRLTVL.

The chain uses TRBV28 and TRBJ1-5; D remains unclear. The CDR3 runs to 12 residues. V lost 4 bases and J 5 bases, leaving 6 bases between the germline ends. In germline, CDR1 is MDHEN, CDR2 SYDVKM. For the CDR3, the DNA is TGTGCCAGCAGTTCTGTCTATCAGCCCCAGCATTTT. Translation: CASSSVYQPQHF.

CDR3 sequence: CASSEQGATKNIQYF. CDR3 sequence (DNA): TGTGCCAGCAGTGAACAGGGGGCGACCAAAAACATTCAGTACTTC. The V gene is TRBV2, the J gene TRBJ2-4; 8 bases match TRBD1. From germline, CDR1 is SNHLY and CDR2 FYNNEI. V lost 2 bases and J lost 2; bases outside the gene matches: 2. This CDR3 comprises 15 residues.